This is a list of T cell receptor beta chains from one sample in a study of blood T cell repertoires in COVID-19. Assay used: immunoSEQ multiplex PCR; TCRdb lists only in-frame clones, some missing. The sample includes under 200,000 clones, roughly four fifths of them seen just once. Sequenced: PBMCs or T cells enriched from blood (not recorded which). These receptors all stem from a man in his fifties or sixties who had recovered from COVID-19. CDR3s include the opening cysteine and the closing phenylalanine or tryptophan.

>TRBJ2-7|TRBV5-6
CASSLPPGIGQGSYEQYF
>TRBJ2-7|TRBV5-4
CASSLPAGEQYF
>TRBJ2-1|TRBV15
CATSTRAGGGEQFF
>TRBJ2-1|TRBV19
CASRPRDRGSEYNEQFF
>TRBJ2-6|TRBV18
CASSPRTGAFSGANVLTF
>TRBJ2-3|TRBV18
CASSPAGLTDTQYF
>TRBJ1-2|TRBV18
CASSPEKGIGYTF
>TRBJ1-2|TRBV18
CASSPGSWARDYGYTF
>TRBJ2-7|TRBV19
CASSMHPGGGSYEQYF
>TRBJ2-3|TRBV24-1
CATSDPGLGITDTQYF
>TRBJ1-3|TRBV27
CASSFGAGTGNTIYF
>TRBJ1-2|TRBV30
CAWNQGYYGYTF
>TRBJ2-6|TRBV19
CASSPGLADLLSGANVLTF
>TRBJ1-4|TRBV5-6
CASSLVEDVHEKLFF
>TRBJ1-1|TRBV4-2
CASSPGGMNTEAFF
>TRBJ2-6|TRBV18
CASSITGQGANVLTF
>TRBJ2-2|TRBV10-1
CASNTGDSGELFF
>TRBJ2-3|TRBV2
CASNIGGRGATDTQYF
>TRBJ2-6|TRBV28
CASSAADRAGANVLTF
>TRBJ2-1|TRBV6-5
CASSLLGPLYNEQFF
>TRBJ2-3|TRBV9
CASSAPTGTHPPDTQYF
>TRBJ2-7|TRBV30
CAWIKGGSSYEQYF
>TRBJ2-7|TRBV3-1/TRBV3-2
CASSQDSRPDREQYF
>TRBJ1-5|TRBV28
CASSLQGLSNQPQHF
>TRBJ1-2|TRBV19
CASSLLQPYYGYTF
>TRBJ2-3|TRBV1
CTSSQDQASGGTDTQYF
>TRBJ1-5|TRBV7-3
CASSAHRDQPQHF
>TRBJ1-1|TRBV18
CASSRTQGNTEAFF
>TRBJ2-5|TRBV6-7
CASSYSMVGGLTLQETQYF
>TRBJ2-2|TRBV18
CASSLDSYTGELFF
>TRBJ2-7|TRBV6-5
CASSQREASSYEQYF
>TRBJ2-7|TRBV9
CASSVWTGGEQYF
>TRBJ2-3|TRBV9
CASSVGHRGVGTDTQYF
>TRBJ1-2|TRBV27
CASSRTGGLYGYTF
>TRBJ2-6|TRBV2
CASTDPGQGRSGANVLTF
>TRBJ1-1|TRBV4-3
CASAVGLGTEAFF
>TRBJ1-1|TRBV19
CASIRTGGLTEAFF
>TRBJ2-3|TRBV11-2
CASSPGTGPPDTQYF
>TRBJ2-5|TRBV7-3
CASSLMGLAPRETQYF
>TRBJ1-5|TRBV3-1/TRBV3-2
CASSQGTRPQHF
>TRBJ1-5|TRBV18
CASSPDRSNQPQHF
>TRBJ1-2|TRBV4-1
CASSLPDRAGYTF
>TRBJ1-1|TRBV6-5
CAAREAEDTEAFF
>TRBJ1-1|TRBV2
CASNVAGDIEAFF
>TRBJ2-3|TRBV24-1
CATSESGQGASGDTQYF